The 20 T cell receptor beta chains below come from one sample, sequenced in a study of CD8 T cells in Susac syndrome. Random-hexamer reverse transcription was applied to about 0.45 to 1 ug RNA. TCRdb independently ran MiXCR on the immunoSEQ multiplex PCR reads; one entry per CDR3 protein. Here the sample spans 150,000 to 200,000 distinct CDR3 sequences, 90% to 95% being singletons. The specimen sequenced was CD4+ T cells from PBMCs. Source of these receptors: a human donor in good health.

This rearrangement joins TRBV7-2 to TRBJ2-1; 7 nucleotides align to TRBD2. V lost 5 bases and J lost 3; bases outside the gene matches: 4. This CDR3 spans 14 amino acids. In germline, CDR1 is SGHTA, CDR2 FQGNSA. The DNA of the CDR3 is TGTGCCAGCAGCCCCGGACTAGTCTACAATGAGCAGTTCTTC. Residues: CASSPGLVYNEQFF.

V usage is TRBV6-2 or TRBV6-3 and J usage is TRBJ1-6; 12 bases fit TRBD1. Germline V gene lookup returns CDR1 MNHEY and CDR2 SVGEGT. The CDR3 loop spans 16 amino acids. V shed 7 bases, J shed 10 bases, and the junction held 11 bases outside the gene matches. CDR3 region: CASNLRDRGRGSPLHF. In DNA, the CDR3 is TGTGCCAGCAATCTCCGGGACAGGGGGCGCGGATCACCCCTCCACTTT.

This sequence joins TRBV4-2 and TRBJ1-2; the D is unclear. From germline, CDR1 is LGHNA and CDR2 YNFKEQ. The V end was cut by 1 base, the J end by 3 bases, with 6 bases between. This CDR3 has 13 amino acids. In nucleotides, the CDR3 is TGTGCCAGCAGCCAAGGGCTTGACTATGGCTACACCTTC. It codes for CASSQGLDYGYTF.

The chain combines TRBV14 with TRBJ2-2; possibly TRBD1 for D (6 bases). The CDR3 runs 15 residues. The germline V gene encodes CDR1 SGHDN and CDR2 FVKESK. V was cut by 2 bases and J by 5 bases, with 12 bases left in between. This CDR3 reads CASSQLTGKTGELFF. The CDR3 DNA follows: TGTGCCAGCAGCCAACTTACAGGGAAAACCGGGGAGCTGTTTTTT.

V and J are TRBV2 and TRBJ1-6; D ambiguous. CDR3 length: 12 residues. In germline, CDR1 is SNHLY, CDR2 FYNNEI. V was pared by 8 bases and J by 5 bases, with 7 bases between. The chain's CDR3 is CASDDDNSPLHF. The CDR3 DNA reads TGTGCCAGCGATGACGATAATTCACCCCTCCACTTT.

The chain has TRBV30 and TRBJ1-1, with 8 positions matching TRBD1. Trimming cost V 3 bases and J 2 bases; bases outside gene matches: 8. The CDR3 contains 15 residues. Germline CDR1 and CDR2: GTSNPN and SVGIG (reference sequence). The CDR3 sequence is CAWSRAGGGNTEAFF. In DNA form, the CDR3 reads TGTGCCTGGAGCCGTGCAGGGGGCGGAAACACTGAAGCTTTCTTT. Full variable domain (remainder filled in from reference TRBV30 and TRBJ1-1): SQTIHQWPATLVQPVGSPLSLECTVEGTSNPNLYWYRQAAGRGLQLLFYSVGIGQISSEVPQNLSASRPQDRQFILSSKKLLLSDSGFYLCAWSRAGGGNTEAFFGQGTRLTVV.

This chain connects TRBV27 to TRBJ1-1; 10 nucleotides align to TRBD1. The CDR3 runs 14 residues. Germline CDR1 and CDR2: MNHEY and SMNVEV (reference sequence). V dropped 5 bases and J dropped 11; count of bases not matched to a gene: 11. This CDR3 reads CASSPRDRGLAAFF. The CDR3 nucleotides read TGTGCCAGCAGTCCAAGGGACAGGGGACTTGCGGCTTTCTTT.

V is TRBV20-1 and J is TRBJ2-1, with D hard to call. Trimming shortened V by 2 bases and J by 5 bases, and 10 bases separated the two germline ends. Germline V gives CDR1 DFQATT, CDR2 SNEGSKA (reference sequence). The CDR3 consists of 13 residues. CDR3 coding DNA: TGCAGTGCTAGAAAAGGGTACGACAATGAGCAGTTCTTC. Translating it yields CSARKGYDNEQFF.

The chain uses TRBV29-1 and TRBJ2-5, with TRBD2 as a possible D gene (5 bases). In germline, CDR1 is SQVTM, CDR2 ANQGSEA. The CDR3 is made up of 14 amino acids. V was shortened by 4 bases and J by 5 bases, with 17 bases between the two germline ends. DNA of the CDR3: TGCAGCGTTGCCGGCATCACTAGGAGGGAGACCCAGTACTTC. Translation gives CSVAGITRRETQYF.

CDR3 bases: TGTGCCAGCAGCCAAGATTGGGGACAGGGGTATGGCTACACCTTC. Translation gives CASSQDWGQGYGYTF. The chain recombines TRBV4-2 with TRBJ1-2; 10 nucleotides align to TRBD1. V gave up 0 bases and J gave up 5 bases; unmatched junction bases: 3. This CDR3 comprises 15 residues. In germline, CDR1 is LGHNA, CDR2 YNFKEQ.

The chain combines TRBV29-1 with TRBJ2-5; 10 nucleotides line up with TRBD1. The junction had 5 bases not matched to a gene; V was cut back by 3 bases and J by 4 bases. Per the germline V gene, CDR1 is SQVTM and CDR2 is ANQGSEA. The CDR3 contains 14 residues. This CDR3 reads CSVDSDRGRETQYF. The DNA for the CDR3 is TGCAGCGTTGACTCGGACAGGGGGAGAGAGACCCAGTACTTC. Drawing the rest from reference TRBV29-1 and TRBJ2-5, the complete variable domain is SAVISQKPSRDICQRGTSLTIQCQVDSQVTMMFWYRQQPGQSLTLIATANQGSEATYESGFVIDKFPISRPNLTFSTLTVSNMSPEDSSIYLCSVDSDRGRETQYFGPGTRLLVL.

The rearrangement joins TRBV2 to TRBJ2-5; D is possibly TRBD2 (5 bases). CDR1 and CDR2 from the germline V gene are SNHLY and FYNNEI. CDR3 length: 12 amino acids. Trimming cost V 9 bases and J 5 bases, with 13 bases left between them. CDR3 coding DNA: TGTGCCAGTGGACGGGGTAGGGAGACCCAGTACTTC. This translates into CASGRGRETQYF.

The CDR3 DNA reads as TGTGCCAGCAGTTTGAAGGGGCAGGGGAGAGGAGAGACCCAGTACTTC. Protein: CASSLKGQGRGETQYF. This chain uses TRBV12-3 or TRBV12-4 with TRBJ2-5, with D tentatively TRBD1 (6 bases). The CDR3 runs 16 residues. Trimming stripped 3 bases from V and 4 bases from J, with 18 bases between.

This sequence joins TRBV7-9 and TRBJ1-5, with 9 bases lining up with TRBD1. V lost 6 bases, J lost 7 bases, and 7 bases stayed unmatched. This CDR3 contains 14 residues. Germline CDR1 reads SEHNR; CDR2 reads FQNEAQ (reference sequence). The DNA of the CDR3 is TGTGCCAGCAGTCCGGGACAGGGAAGACAGCCCCAGCATTTT. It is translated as CASSPGQGRQPQHF.

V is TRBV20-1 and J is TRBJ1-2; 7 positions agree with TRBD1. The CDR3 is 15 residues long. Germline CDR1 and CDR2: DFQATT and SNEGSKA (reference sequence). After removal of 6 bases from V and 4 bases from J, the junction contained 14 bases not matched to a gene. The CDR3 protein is CSAQGPDRSGYGYTF. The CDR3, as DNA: TGCAGTGCCCAGGGCCCGGACAGGTCTGGCTATGGCTACACCTTC.

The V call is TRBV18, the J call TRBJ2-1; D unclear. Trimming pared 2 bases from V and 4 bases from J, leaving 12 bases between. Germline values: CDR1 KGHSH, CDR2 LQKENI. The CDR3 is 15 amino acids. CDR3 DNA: TGTGCCAGCTCACCAGTCAGCCCCGGGTACAATGAGCAGTTCTTC. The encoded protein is CASSPVSPGYNEQFF.

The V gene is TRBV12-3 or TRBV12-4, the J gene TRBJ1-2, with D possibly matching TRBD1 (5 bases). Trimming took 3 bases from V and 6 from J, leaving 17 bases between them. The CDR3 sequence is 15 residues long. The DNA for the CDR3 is TGTGCCAGCAGTTTCCTAAGGGGAGGCCCCAATGGCTACACCTTC. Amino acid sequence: CASSFLRGGPNGYTF.

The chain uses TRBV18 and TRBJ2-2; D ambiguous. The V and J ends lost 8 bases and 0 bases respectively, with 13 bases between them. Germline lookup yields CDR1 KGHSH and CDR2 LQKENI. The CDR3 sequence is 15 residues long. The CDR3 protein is CASRSGSANTGELFF. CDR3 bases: TGTGCCAGCCGGTCGGGCTCGGCGAACACCGGGGAGCTGTTTTTT.

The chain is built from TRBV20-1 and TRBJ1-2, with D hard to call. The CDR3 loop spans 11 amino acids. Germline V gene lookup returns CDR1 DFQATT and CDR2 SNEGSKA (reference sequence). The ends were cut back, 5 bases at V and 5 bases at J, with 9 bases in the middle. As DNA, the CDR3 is TGCAGTGCTGGTGGCCTGTATGGCTACACCTTC. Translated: CSAGGLYGYTF.

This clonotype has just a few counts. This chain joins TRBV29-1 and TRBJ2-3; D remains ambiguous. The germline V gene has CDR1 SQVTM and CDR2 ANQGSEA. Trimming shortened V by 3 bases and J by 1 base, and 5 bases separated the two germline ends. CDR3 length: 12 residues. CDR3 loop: CSVDLGTDTQYF. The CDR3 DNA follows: TGCAGCGTTGACCTAGGCACAGATACGCAGTATTTT.